This TCR beta chain was retrieved from a study of tissue T cells after allogeneic stem cell transplantation. Notes on the study in general: Within patients, tissue anatomy strongly shaped TCR repertoire composition.

Regarding time point: mouse harvest day 14 after allogeneic transplant. Mouse grafts combined 10^7 T-cell-depleted bone marrow cells with 10^6 splenic CD5+ T cells. B6 (H2b) cells into BALB/c (H2d) mice; tissues taken at day 7 or 14. Only a few counts were recorded for this clone. No antigen is known for it. Here the gene names and germline are mouse. The repertoire was sequenced with immunoSEQ multiplex PCR; TCRdb's copy has only in-frame clones and lacks some. Here the sample spans about 5,000 clones, over 30% being singletons. The sample was gut tissue. This receptor was obtained from a female BALB/c mouse given C57BL/6 T cells with graft-versus-host disease after an allogeneic hematopoietic cell transplant.

CDR3 DNA, as far as it was read: TGTGGTGCTAGGGAATGGGCTAGTCAAAACACCTTGTAC. Its protein is CGAREWASQNTLY. The whole CDR3 reads CGAREWASQNTLYF. V is TRBV20 and J is TRBJ2-4, with D uncertain. The read ends 1 residue early relative to the CDR3; the germline J gene fills the gap. The germline V and J ends were trimmed by 0 bases and 0 bases, with 7 bases remaining between them. Germline V gene sequence: CDR1 GFQATS, CDR2 STVNSAI. CDR3 length: 14 residues. Full variable domain (remainder filled in from reference TRBV20 and TRBJ2-4): GALVYQYPRRTICKSGTSMRMECQAVGFQATSVAWYRQSPQKTFELIALSTVNSAIKYEQNFTQEKFPISHPNLSFSSMTVLNAYLEDRGLYLCGAREWASQNTLYFGAGTRLSVL.